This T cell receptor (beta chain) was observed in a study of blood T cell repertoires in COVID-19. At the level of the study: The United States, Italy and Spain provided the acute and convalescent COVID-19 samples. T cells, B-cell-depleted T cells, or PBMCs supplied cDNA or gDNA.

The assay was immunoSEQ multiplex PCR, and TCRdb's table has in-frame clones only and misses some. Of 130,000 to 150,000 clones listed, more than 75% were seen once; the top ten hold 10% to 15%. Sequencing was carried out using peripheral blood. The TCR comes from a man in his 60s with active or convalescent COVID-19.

In nucleotides, the CDR3 is TGTGCCAGCAGCGTCCGGGACAGGGCCAACACTGAAGCTTTCTTT. Encoded protein: CASSVRDRANTEAFF. The chain is built from TRBV7-9 and TRBJ1-1; TRBD1 matches at 9 bases. J was trimmed by 2 bases and V by 5 bases; bases with no gene match: 6. The CDR3 is 15 amino acids. In germline, CDR1 is SEHNR, CDR2 FQNEAQ (reference sequence). Using reference TRBV7-9 and TRBJ1-1 for the parts outside the CDR3, the full variable domain is DTGVSQNPRHKITKRGQNVTFRCDPISEHNRLYWYRQTLGQGPEFLTYFQNEAQLEKSRLLSDRFSAERPKGSFSTLEIQRTEQGDSAMYLCASSVRDRANTEAFFGQGTRLTVV.